This T cell receptor beta chain originates from a study of CD8+ T cells in alopecia areata. Overall study context: Treated patients swallowed 5 to 10 mg of oral tofacitinib twice daily. The protocol delivered tofacitinib for 6 to 18 months, then withdrew it for 6 months.

Trimming took off 5 bases at V and 0 bases at J, with 10 bases between the two ends. This CDR3 has 15 residues. Germline V gives CDR1 SEHNR, CDR2 FQNEAQ (reference sequence). This clone was detected a few times. The identical CDR3 is also encoded by other nucleotide sequences in the sample. Extracted RNA was reverse transcribed, and the resulting cDNA served as sequencing template. Sequenced by immunoSEQ multiplex PCR; TCRdb stores in-frame clones only, minus some. The sample contains some 130,000 clones, approximately 49% of which appear only once. Individuals with alopecia areata gave both lesional scalp punch biopsies and peripheral blood for collection.

The sequencing here drew on CD8+ T cells sorted from blood, taken at week 0. This receptor was obtained from a human donor with alopecia areata. The chain carries TRBV7-9 and TRBJ2-2; D is perhaps TRBD1 (6 bases). The CDR3 loop is CASSPWTANTGELFF. The CDR3 DNA sequence: TGTGCCAGCAGCCCTTGGACAGCGAACACCGGGGAGCTGTTTTTT.